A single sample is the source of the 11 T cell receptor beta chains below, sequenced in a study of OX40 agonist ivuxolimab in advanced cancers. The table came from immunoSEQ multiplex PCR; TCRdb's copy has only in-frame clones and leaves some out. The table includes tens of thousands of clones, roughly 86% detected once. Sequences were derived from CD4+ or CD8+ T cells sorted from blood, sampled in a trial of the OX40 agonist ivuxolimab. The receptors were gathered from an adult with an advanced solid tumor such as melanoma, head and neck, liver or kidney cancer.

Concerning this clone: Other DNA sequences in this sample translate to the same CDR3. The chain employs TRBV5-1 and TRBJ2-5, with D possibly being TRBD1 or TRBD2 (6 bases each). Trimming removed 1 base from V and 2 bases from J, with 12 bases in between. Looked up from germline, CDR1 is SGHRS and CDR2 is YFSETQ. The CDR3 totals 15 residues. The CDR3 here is CASSLRGGSQETQYF. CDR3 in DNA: TGCGCCAGCAGCTTGAGAGGGGGGTCGCAAGAGACCCAGTACTTC.

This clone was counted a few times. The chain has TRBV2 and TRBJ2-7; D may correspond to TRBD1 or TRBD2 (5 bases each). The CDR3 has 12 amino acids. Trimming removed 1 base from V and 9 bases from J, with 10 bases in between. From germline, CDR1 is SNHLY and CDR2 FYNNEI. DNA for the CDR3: TGTGCCAGCAGTGAAGAAAGGGGAGCGCAGTACTTC. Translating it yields CASSEERGAQYF.

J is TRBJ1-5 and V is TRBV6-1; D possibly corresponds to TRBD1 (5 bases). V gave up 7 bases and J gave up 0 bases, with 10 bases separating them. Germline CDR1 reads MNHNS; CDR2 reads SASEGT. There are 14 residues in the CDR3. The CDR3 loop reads CASNPTGSNQPQHF. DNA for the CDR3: TGTGCCAGCAACCCTACAGGTAGCAATCAGCCCCAGCATTTT.

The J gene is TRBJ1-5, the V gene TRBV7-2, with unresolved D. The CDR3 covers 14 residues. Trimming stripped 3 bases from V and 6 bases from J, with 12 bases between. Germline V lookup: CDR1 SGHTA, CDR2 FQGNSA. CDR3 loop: CASSFVGEAQPQHF. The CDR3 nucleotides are TGTGCCAGCAGCTTCGTCGGGGAGGCTCAGCCCCAGCATTTT.

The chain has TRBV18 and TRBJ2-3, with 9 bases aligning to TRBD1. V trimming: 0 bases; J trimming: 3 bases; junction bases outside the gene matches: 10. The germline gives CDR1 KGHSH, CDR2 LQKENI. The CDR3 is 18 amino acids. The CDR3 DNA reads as TGTGCCAGCTCACCACCGACAGGGGGAATGTTGGGGACAGATACGCAGTATTTT. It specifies CASSPPTGGMLGTDTQYF.

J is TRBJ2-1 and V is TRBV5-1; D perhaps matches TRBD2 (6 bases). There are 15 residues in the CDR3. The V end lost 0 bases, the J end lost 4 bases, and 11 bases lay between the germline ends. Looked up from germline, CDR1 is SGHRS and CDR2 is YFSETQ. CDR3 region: CASSLESSDYNEQFF. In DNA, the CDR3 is TGCGCCAGCAGCTTGGAGTCTAGCGATTACAATGAGCAGTTCTTC. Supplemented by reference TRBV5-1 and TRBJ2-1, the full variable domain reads KAGVTQTPRYLIKTRGQQVTLSCSPISGHRSVSWYQQTPGQGLQFLFEYFSETQRNKGNFPGRFSGRQFSNSRSEMNVSTLELGDSALYLCASSLESSDYNEQFFGPGTRLTVL.

In DNA form, the CDR3 reads TGTGCCAGCAGTTTATATGGGACACCAAACAATGAGCAGTTCTTC. Its protein is CASSLYGTPNNEQFF. This chain joins TRBV28 and TRBJ2-1, with D perhaps TRBD1 (6 bases). Germline assignment: CDR1 MDHEN and CDR2 SYDVKM. Trimming pared 1 base from V and 5 bases from J, leaving 12 bases between. This CDR3 contains 15 residues.

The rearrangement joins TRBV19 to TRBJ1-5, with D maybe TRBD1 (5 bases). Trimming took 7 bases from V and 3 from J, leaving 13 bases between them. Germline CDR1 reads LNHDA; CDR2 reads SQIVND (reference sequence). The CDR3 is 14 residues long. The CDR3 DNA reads TGTGCCAGTACCCCCAAGGGGACCAATCAGCCCCAGCATTTT. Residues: CASTPKGTNQPQHF. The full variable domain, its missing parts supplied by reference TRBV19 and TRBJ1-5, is DGGITQSPKYLFRKEGQNVTLSCEQNLNHDAMYWYRQDPGQGLRLIYYSQIVNDFQKGDIAEGYSVSREKKESFPLTVTSAQKNPTAFYLCASTPKGTNQPQHFGDGTRLSIL.

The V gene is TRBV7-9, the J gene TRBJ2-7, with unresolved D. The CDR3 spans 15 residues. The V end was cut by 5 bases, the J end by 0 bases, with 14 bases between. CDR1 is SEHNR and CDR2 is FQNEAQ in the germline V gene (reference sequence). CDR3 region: CASSRAGSSSYEQYF. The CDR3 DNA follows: TGTGCCAGCAGCCGAGCCGGGTCTAGCTCCTACGAGCAGTACTTC.

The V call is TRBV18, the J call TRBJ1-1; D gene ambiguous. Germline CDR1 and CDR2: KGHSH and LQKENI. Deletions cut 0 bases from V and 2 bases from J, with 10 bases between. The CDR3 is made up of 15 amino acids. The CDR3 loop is CASSPPASRNTEAFF. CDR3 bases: TGTGCCAGCTCACCACCGGCCAGCCGCAACACTGAAGCTTTCTTT.

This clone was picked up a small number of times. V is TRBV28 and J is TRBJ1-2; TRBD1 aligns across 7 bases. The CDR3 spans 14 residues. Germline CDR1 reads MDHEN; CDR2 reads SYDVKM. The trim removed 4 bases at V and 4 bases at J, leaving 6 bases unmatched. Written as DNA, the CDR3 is TGTGCCAGCAGTTGGCGGACAGGTCCCTATGGCTACACCTTC. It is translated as CASSWRTGPYGYTF.